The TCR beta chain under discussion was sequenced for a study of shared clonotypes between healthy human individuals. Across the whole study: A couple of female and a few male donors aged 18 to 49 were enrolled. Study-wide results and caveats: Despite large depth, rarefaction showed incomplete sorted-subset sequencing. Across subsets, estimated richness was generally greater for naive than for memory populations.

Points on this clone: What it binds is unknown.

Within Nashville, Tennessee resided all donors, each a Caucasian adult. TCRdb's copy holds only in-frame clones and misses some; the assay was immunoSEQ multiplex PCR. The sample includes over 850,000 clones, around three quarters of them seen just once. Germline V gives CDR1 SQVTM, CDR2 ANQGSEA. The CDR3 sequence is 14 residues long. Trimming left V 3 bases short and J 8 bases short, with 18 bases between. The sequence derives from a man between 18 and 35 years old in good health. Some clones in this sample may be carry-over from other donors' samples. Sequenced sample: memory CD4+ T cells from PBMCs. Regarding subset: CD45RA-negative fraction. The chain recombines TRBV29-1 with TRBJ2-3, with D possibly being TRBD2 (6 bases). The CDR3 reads CSVDWRGAGSTQYF. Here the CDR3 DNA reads TGCAGCGTTGATTGGCGGGGTGCGGGTAGTACGCAGTATTTT.